Shown below are 9 T cell receptor beta chains from a single sample sequenced in a study of molecular identifiers for immune sequencing clone quantification. Each CDR3 protein gets one entry after TCRdb re-called the PCR reads with MiXCR. The sample consists of 79,000 or so distinct CDR3 sequences, 20% to 30% of them appearing once. Source material: naive CD8+ T cells from blood, with Jurkat cell RNA spiked in. Documented subset: FACS-sorted CD8+CD4-CCR7+CD45RA+ naive T cells. These receptors originate from a human donor in good health. Some libraries in this study had Jurkat cell RNA spiked in.

The rearrangement uses TRBV13 and TRBJ2-1; D is perhaps TRBD1 (5 bases). Between the trimmed V and J ends, which lost 7 bases and 0 bases, there was a span of 10 bases. The CDR3 spans 14 residues. Germline loops: CDR1 PRHDT, CDR2 FYEKMQ (reference sequence). In nucleotides, the CDR3 is TGTGCCAGCAACTACAGGAGCTCCTACAATGAGCAGTTCTTC. It codes for CASNYRSSYNEQFF.

V gene TRBV19 combines with J gene TRBJ2-1, with 7 bases aligning to TRBD2. The CDR3 consists of 18 residues. J gave up 0 bases and V 3 bases, and 11 bases lay outside the gene matches. Per the germline V gene, CDR1 is LNHDA and CDR2 is SQIVND (reference sequence). CDR3 nucleotide sequence: TGTGCCAGTAGTATCACCGGGAGGACCACGTACTCCTACAATGAGCAGTTCTTC. As protein: CASSITGRTTYSYNEQFF.

In regard to this clonotype: One junction end disagrees with the germline gene, perhaps due to a read error. The chain employs TRBV6-5 and TRBJ2-1; D tentatively fits TRBD1 or TRBD2 (5 bases each). The CDR3 contains 11 residues. Per germline, CDR1 MNHEY and CDR2 SVGAGI. CDR3 bases: TGTGCCCGCAGTTCCGGGACTGAGCAGTTCTTC. Residues: CARSSGTEQFF.

This clonotype was detected many times. This chain uses TRBV19 with TRBJ2-2; 10 positions match TRBD1. The CDR3 loop spans 14 amino acids. CDR1 is LNHDA, CDR2 SQIVND, per germline (reference sequence). Trimming removed 7 bases from V and 3 bases from J; junction bases left unmatched: 2. In nucleotides, the CDR3 is TGTGCCAGTATGGGACAGGGGCACACCGGGGAGCTGTTTTTT. Its protein is CASMGQGHTGELFF.

In regard to this clonotype: The conserved phenylalanine or tryptophan is not found at the CDR3 terminus, so this likely reflects a read error. This rearrangement joins TRBV7-6 to TRBJ2-2; no reliable D call. V lost 0 bases and J 6 bases, leaving 5 bases between the germline ends. Germline V gives CDR1 SGHVS, CDR2 FNYEAQ. The CDR3 length is 13 residues. The CDR3 nucleotides are TGTGCCAGCAGCTTAGCTAGTTCCGGGGAGCTGTTTCTT. Protein product: CASSLASSGELFL.

This clonotype was detected many times. The chain has TRBV12-3 or TRBV12-4 and TRBJ1-1, with no clear D. The V gene lost 5 bases and the J gene lost 2 bases, with 6 bases spanning the gap. The CDR3 extends over 12 amino acids. The CDR3 loop is CASSRINTEAFF. The CDR3 DNA reads TGTGCCAGCAGTCGGATAAACACTGAAGCTTTCTTT.

DNA of the CDR3: TGTGCCAGCAGCCCCGAAGGACACCAGAACACTGAAGCTTTCTTT. Translated, it gives CASSPEGHQNTEAFF. V usage is TRBV6-5 and J usage is TRBJ1-1; tentatively, D is TRBD1 (5 bases). Germline CDR1 is MNHEY and CDR2 is SVGAGI. The CDR3 loop spans 15 amino acids. Trimming took off 6 bases at V and 1 base at J, with 15 bases between the two ends.

This clonotype was seen repeatedly, ten times or more. The V gene is TRBV7-8, the J gene TRBJ2-7, with D unclear. Germline CDR1 reads SGHVS; CDR2 reads FQNEAQ. V was shortened by 1 base and J by 12 bases, with 13 bases between the two germline ends. The CDR3 covers 12 residues. CDR3 sequence (DNA): TGTGCCAGCAGCTTAGGGGCCGACGGTGCGTACTTC. It encodes CASSLGADGAYF.

There are many counts of this clonotype. V usage is TRBV29-1 and J usage is TRBJ2-7, with 10 positions matching TRBD1. J was trimmed by 3 bases and V by 3 bases; bases with no gene match: 5. Germline-derived CDR1 and CDR2 are SQVTM and ANQGSEA. The CDR3 extends over 14 amino acids. This chain's CDR3 is CSVETGGSGYEQYF. CDR3 bases: TGCAGCGTTGAGACAGGGGGCTCAGGCTACGAGCAGTACTTC.